This T cell receptor (beta chain) was sequenced in a study of cytomegalovirus exposure and HLA in healthy donors. Regarding the study as a whole: In vitro testing confirmed three CMV-associated chains as specific for CMV antigens.

Profiling relied on immunoSEQ multiplex PCR, and the TCRdb table lists in-frame clones only, not all of them. The data show about 240,000 clones, approximately 86% seen once. With 5 bases clipped from V and 2 bases from J, the junction kept 7 bases outside the gene matches. Germline V gene data show CDR1 as MDHEN and CDR2 as SYDVKM. CDR3 length equals 16 residues. A word on this clone: Its target is not known.

Sample: PBMCs. The sequence derives from a woman in her twenties or thirties in good health and CMV-seropositive. This chain links TRBV28 with TRBJ1-5; 9 nucleotides align to TRBD1. The CDR3 protein is CASSDTGGWGNQPQHF. The CDR3 nucleotides are TGTGCCAGCAGTGACACAGGGGGCTGGGGCAATCAGCCCCAGCATTTT.